Shown below are 19 T cell receptor beta chains from a single sample sequenced in a study of T cells in Graves' hyperthyroidism and ophthalmopathy. RNA transcripts yielded amplified TCR beta CDR3 regions. Carried out on the TCR CDR3, a first-round RT-PCR used the HTBI primer set. TCRdb re-called the multiplex PCR reads through MiXCR, storing one row per CDR3 protein. The sample contains around 600,000 distinct CDR3 sequences, 14% of which appear only once. Sequences were obtained from blood. The receptors were gathered from a woman aged 18-29 years with Graves' ophthalmopathy.

This clonotype showed up many times. The chain has TRBV6-1 and TRBJ1-1; D is possibly TRBD1 (5 bases). Trimming stripped 5 bases from V and 0 bases from J, with 13 bases between. Germline assignment: CDR1 MNHNS and CDR2 SASEGT. CDR3 size: 15 residues. CDR3 sequence: CASSSLGGVNTEAFF. CDR3 bases: TGTGCCAGCAGTTCCCTCGGGGGAGTGAACACTGAAGCTTTCTTT.

This clonotype was detected ten times or more. The rearrangement uses TRBV20-1 and TRBJ1-1, with no clear D. Germline CDR1 and CDR2: DFQATT and SNEGSKA (reference sequence). Trimming shortened V by 0 bases and J by 5 bases, and 10 bases separated the two germline ends. The CDR3 contains 13 residues. CDR3 in DNA: TGCAGTGCTAGAGAGGCGGGCCTTACTGAAGCTTTCTTT. Its protein is CSAREAGLTEAFF.

The rearrangement links TRBV4-2 to TRBJ1-2; D not resolved. The CDR3 totals 16 residues. Germline V lookup: CDR1 LGHNA, CDR2 YNFKEQ. Trimming took 8 bases from V and 5 from J, leaving 24 bases between them. CDR3 amino acids: CASGRHVQTDRYGYTF. The CDR3 region has the DNA TGTGCCAGCGGACGCCACGTTCAAACCGACCGATATGGCTACACCTTC.

This clonotype was counted ten times or more. The chain employs TRBV28 and TRBJ1-1, with D unresolved. V was shortened by 1 base and J by 4 bases, with 10 bases between the two germline ends. The CDR3 runs 14 residues. CDR1 and CDR2 from the germline V gene are MDHEN and SYDVKM. The CDR3 DNA follows: TGTGCCAGCAGTTTATCCCAAGGGCCCACTGAAGCTTTCTTT. Amino acids: CASSLSQGPTEAFF. Full variable domain (rest looked up from reference TRBV28 and TRBJ1-1): DVKVTQSSRYLVKRTGEKVFLECVQDMDHENMFWYRQDPGLGLRLIYFSYDVKMKEKGDIPEGYSVSREKKERFSLILESASTNQTSMYLCASSLSQGPTEAFFGQGTRLTVV.

There are a few counts of this clonotype. The V call is TRBV4-2, the J call TRBJ2-2, with 12 bases identical to TRBD2. V was clipped by 1 base and J by 2 bases; unmatched bases: 2. This CDR3 has 17 residues. Germline V gene data show CDR1 as LGHNA and CDR2 as YNFKEQ. CDR3 bases: TGTGCCAGCAGCCAAGGGGGACTAGCGGGCAACACCGGGGAGCTGTTTTTT. Translation: CASSQGGLAGNTGELFF.

This clonotype was seen at least ten times. J is TRBJ2-6 and V is TRBV29-1; tentatively, D is TRBD2 (6 bases). Germline CDR1 and CDR2: SQVTM and ANQGSEA. The CDR3 is made up of 16 amino acids. V was shortened by 5 bases and J by 2 bases, with 16 bases between the two germline ends. The CDR3 sequence: CSVLSGSGPGANVLTF. CDR3 in DNA: TGCAGCGTTTTAAGCGGGTCTGGCCCTGGGGCCAACGTCCTGACTTTC.

The chain combines TRBV6-2 or TRBV6-3 with TRBJ2-1, with 12 bases that match TRBD2. Germline CDR1 is MNHEY and CDR2 is SVGEGT. The CDR3 extends over 19 amino acids. V was pared by 1 base and J by 4 bases, with 11 bases of the junction left unmatched. CDR3 in amino acids: CASSYWTSGKISFYNEQFF. CDR3 nucleotide sequence: TGTGCCAGCAGTTACTGGACTAGCGGGAAAATCTCCTTTTACAATGAGCAGTTCTTC.

The chain employs TRBV3-1 and TRBJ1-1; D uncertain. CDR1 and CDR2 from the germline V gene are LGHDT and YNNKEL (reference sequence). V lost 1 base and J 1 base, leaving 7 bases between the germline ends. This CDR3 spans 14 amino acids. CDR3 in amino acids: CASSQGEKNTEAFF. The CDR3 region has the DNA TGTGCCAGCAGCCAAGGGGAAAAGAACACTGAAGCTTTCTTT.

This clonotype has ten or more counts. The CDR3 region has the DNA TGTGCCAGCAGCTCCAACCTCGGACAGGGGGCCAGTCAGCCCCAGCATTTT. Its protein product is CASSSNLGQGASQPQHF. This chain links TRBV6-2 or TRBV6-3 with TRBJ1-5; 11 bases agree with TRBD1. V shed 6 bases, J shed 6 bases, and the junction held 13 bases outside the gene matches. The CDR3 totals 17 residues. Germline V gene sequence: CDR1 MNHEY, CDR2 SVGEGT.

This clonotype was counted ten times or more. The chain links TRBV20-1 to TRBJ1-6, with TRBD1 matching 9 bases. CDR1 DFQATT and CDR2 SNEGSKA come from the germline V gene (reference sequence). The CDR3 spans 16 residues. The junction had 7 bases not matched to a gene; V was cut back by 6 bases and J by 1 base. The CDR3 sequence is CSADDRGGSYNSPLHF. CDR3 DNA sequence: TGCAGTGCCGACGACAGGGGGGGATCCTATAATTCACCCCTCCACTTT.

The chain employs TRBV5-1 and TRBJ1-3; weak D call: TRBD1 (5 bases). CDR1 is SGHRS and CDR2 is YFSETQ in the germline V gene. The CDR3 is made up of 13 amino acids. Trimming pared 7 bases from V and 0 bases from J, leaving 8 bases between. CDR3 sequence (DNA): TGCGCCAGCTTCGACAGCTCTGGAAACACCATATATTTT. Encoded protein: CASFDSSGNTIYF.

The J gene is TRBJ1-5, the V gene TRBV7-8, with a possible D match to TRBD1 (5 bases). Trimming cost V 5 bases and J 8 bases, with 13 bases left between them. This CDR3 comprises 13 residues. Germline V gives CDR1 SGHVS, CDR2 FQNEAQ. Written as DNA, the CDR3 is TGTGCCAGCAGCGCGGGACCTGTCAAGCCCCAGCATTTT. Translation gives CASSAGPVKPQHF.

The CDR3 DNA sequence: TGTGCTAGTGGTTTGCCCGCTAGGAAGGTGGTTCACGGGGAAAGCTACGAGCAGTACTTC. Protein sequence: CASGLPARKVVHGESYEQYF. The genes are TRBV12-5 and TRBJ2-7; TRBD2 might be the D (5 bases). CDR3 length: 20 amino acids. V gave up 2 bases and J gave up 3 bases, with 29 bases separating them. Germline lookup yields CDR1 LGHNT and CDR2 FRNRAP.

In its sample, this clonotype was seen many times. The J gene is TRBJ2-3, the V gene TRBV20-1; 7 positions match TRBD2. The germline CDR1 and CDR2 sequences are DFQATT and SNEGSKA (reference sequence). This CDR3 comprises 15 residues. Trimming removed 2 bases from V and 4 bases from J; junction bases left unmatched: 9. CDR3 in DNA: TGCAGTGCTAGAATCACTAGCGTTCTGGCAGATACGCAGTATTTT. It specifies CSARITSVLADTQYF.

This clonotype showed up many times. V gene TRBV7-9 combines with J gene TRBJ2-7, with 8 bases that match TRBD1. Germline lookup yields CDR1 SEHNR and CDR2 FQNEAQ (reference sequence). This CDR3 contains 15 residues. The V gene end was trimmed by 5 bases and the J gene end by 3 bases; junction bases not matched to a gene: 9. For the CDR3, the DNA is TGTGCCAGCAGCGTAGGACAGGGTAGTATCTACGAGCAGTACTTC. Translation: CASSVGQGSIYEQYF.

CDR3 nucleotides: TGTGCCAGCAGTTCCGTGGCGTCTGGAAACACCATATATTTT. Residues: CASSSVASGNTIYF. The V gene is TRBV6-2 or TRBV6-3, the J gene TRBJ1-3; D is unresolved. Germline CDR1 and CDR2: MNHEY and SVGEGT. The CDR3 has 14 amino acids. Between the trimmed V and J ends, which lost 4 bases and 1 base, there was a span of 8 bases.

This clonotype showed up many times. The rearrangement joins TRBV27 to TRBJ2-7; D is unclear. V lost 3 bases and J 2 bases, leaving 14 bases between the germline ends. CDR1 and CDR2 (germline): MNHEY, SMNVEV (reference sequence). This CDR3 spans 15 amino acids. In DNA, the CDR3 is TGTGCCAGCAGTTTCTCGAGAGCGAGACCCTACGAGCAGTACTTC. This codes for CASSFSRARPYEQYF.

This clonotype came up a few times. This may be a read error: a much more frequent sequence differs by one nucleotide. This chain links TRBV20-1 with TRBJ2-1; 8 nucleotides line up with TRBD1. Germline V gene lookup returns CDR1 DFQATT and CDR2 SNEGSKA (reference sequence). CDR3 length: 13 amino acids. In DNA form, the CDR3 reads TGCAGTGCCCGAGGGGCAGGGGGCAATGAGCAGCTCTTC. It translates to CSARGAGGNEQLF.

This clonotype was observed at least ten times. The chain links TRBV9 to TRBJ1-2; no reliable D call. CDR3 length equals 13 residues. V gave up 1 base and J gave up 8 bases, with 12 bases separating them. Germline values: CDR1 SGDLS, CDR2 YYNGEE. The CDR3 DNA follows: TGTGCCAGCAGCGTAACAGCGCTGGAGGGCTACACCTTC. It translates to CASSVTALEGYTF.